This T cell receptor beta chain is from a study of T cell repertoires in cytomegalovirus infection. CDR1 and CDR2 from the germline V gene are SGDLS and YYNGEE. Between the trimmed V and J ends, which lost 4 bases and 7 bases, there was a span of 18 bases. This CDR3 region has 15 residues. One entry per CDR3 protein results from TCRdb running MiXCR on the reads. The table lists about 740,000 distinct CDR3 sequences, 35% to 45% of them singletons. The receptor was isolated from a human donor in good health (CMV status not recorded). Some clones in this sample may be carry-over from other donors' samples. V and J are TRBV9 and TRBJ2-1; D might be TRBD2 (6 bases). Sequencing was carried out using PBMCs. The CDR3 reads CASSSRDSSKNEQFF. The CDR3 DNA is TGTGCCAGCAGCTCCCGGGACTCGAGCAAGAATGAGCAGTTCTTC.